Listed below are T cell receptor beta chains from one sample, sequenced in a study of cytomegalovirus exposure and HLA in healthy donors. Data came from immunoSEQ multiplex PCR; TCRdb stores just in-frame clones and leaves some out. This sample has 120,000 to 150,000 clones; roughly nine tenths occur once, and the top ten carry about 2.7%. Sequencing was performed on PBMCs. These receptors all stem from a man younger than 35 in good health and CMV-seronegative. The CDR3 runs from the conserved cysteine through the conserved F or W. D genes are given only for firm matches. A row's size may be missing; if present it is once, few, many or a size class.

j_gene,v_gene,d_gene,abundance,CDR3aa,CDR3nt
TRBJ2-7,TRBV28,-,-,CASSLTGSSYEQYF,TGTGCCAGCAGTTTGACGGGGTCCTCCTACGAGCAGTACTTC
TRBJ1-1,TRBV28,-,-,CASSSPGSEAFF,TGTGCCAGTTCATCCCCGGGGTCTGAAGCTTTCTTT
TRBJ1-5,TRBV4-2,-,-,CASSPPWAGGNRSRNHQPQHF,TGTGCCAGCAGCCCGCCCTGGGCGGGGGGAAACCGCAGCCGGAACCATCAGCCCCAGCATTTT
TRBJ1-6,TRBV2,TRBD1,-,CASSTLDRGNSPLHF,TGTGCCAGCAGTACATTAGACAGGGGTAATTCACCCCTCCACTTT
TRBJ2-7,TRBV19,TRBD1,-,CASSPGTADYEQYF,TGTGCCAGTAGCCCTGGGACAGCCGACTACGAGCAGTACTTC
TRBJ1-1,TRBV6-5,-,once,CASSYFLNTEAFF,TGTGCCAGCAGTTACTTCTTGAACACTGAAGCTTTCTTT
TRBJ1-5,TRBV28,TRBD1,few,CASSPDRGVQPQHF,TGTGCCAGCAGTCCCGACAGGGGTGTCCAGCCCCAGCATTTT
TRBJ2-7,TRBV10-3,TRBD2,-,CAISGLAGAYEQYF,TGTGCCATCAGTGGGCTAGCGGGAGCCTACGAGCAGTACTTC
TRBJ1-5,TRBV7-9,-,-,CASSLGSRNQPQHF,TGTGCCAGCAGCCTAGGGTCGAGGAATCAGCCCCAGCATTTT
TRBJ1-2,TRBV27,-,-,CASSLTPNQLGGGYTF,TGTGCCAGCAGTTTAACGCCCAACCAGTTGGGAGGGGGCTACACCTTC
TRBJ1-2,TRBV5-3,-,-,CASSLKPNYGYTF,TGTGCCAGCAGCTTAAAGCCTAACTATGGCTACACCTTC
TRBJ2-7,TRBV6-1,-,-,CASSEARQFYEQYF,TGTGCCAGCAGTGAAGCGAGGCAGTTCTACGAGCAGTACTTC
TRBJ1-1,TRBV29-1,-,-,CSVGEGETEAFF,TGCAGCGTTGGAGAGGGAGAGACTGAAGCTTTCTTT
TRBJ2-7,TRBV7-9,-,-,CASSLANRGFSPEQYF,TGTGCCAGCAGCTTAGCAAATAGGGGGTTCTCTCCCGAGCAGTACTTC
TRBJ2-7,TRBV7-8,TRBD1,-,CASRPPGGSYEQYF,TGTGCCAGCAGGCCCCCAGGGGGCTCCTACGAGCAGTACTTC
TRBJ2-1,TRBV21-1,-,-,CASSLKASNEQFF,TGTGCCAGCAGCCTTAAAGCGTCCAATGAGCAGTTCTTC
TRBJ2-3,TRBV4-1,-,-,CASSFQSGRTDMQYF,TGCGCCAGCAGCTTCCAGAGTGGTAGAACAGATATGCAGTATTTT
TRBJ2-1,TRBV2,-,-,CASSEGGTYNEQFF,TGTGCCAGCAGTGAAGGCGGGACCTACAATGAGCAGTTCTTC
TRBJ1-5,TRBV6-5,-,once,CASSPLGGSNQPQHF,TGTGCCAGCAGCCCACTAGGAGGGAGCAATCAGCCCCAGCATTTT
TRBJ1-5,TRBV5-1,-,once,CASSLGQNQPQHF,TGCGCCAGCAGCTTGGGACAGAATCAGCCCCAGCATTTT
TRBJ2-3,TRBV7-2,TRBD1,-,CASSLADRGSTYTQYF,TGTGCCAGCAGCTTAGCGGACAGGGGCTCCACATATACGCAGTATTTT
TRBJ2-6,TRBV4-3,-,-,CASSQVRGSGANVLTF,TGCGCCAGCAGCCAAGTCCGGGGCTCTGGGGCCAACGTCCTGACTTTC
TRBJ1-2,TRBV28,-,-,CASSSGGGDGYTF,TGTGCCAGCAGTTCGGGGGGAGGGGACGGCTACACCTTC
TRBJ2-4,TRBV6-5,-,once,CASSVDSPAKNIQYF,TGTGCCAGCAGTGTCGATAGCCCAGCCAAAAACATTCAGTACTTC
TRBJ2-7,TRBV28,TRBD1,-,CASSPQSGTAYEQYF,TGTGCCAGCAGTCCACAATCCGGGACAGCCTACGAGCAGTACTTC
TRBJ2-1,TRBV7-8,TRBD2,-,CASSLSGSPYNEQFF,TGTGCCAGCAGCCTAAGCGGGAGCCCCTACAATGAGCAGTTCTTC
TRBJ2-2,TRBV9,-,-,CALREHANTGELFF,TGTGCCCTGCGGGAACACGCGAACACCGGGGAGCTGTTTTTT
TRBJ2-5,TRBV5-4,TRBD1,once,CASSSPSTGKETQYF,TGTGCCAGCAGCTCACCTTCGACAGGGAAAGAGACCCAGTACTTC
TRBJ2-1,TRBV7-9,TRBD2,-,CASSDGTSVYNEQFF,TGTGCCAGCAGCGATGGGACTAGCGTGTACAATGAGCAGTTCTTC
TRBJ1-1,TRBV27,-,-,CASSKGGGLNTEAFF,TGTGCCAGCTCGAAGGGGGGGGGTTTGAACACTGAAGCTTTCTTT
TRBJ2-5,TRBV6-1,TRBD2,-,CASRPSGGPETQYF,TGTGCCAGCAGGCCTTCGGGAGGGCCGGAGACCCAGTACTTC